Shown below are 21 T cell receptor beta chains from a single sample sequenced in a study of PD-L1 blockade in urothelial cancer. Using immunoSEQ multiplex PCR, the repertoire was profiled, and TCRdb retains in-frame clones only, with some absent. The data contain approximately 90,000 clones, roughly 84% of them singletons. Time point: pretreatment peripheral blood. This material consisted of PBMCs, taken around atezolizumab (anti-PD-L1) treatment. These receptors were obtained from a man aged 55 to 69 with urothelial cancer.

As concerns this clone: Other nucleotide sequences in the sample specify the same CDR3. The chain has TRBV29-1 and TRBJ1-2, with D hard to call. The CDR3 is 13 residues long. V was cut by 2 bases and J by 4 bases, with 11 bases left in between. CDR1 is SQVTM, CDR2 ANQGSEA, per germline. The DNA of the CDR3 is TGCAGCGTTGAAACCGGGCGGGGCTATGGCTACACCTTC. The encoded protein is CSVETGRGYGYTF. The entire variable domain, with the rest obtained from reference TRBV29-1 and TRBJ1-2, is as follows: SAVISQKPSRDICQRGTSLTIQCQVDSQVTMMFWYRQQPGQSLTLIATANQGSEATYESGFVIDKFPISRPNLTFSTLTVSNMSPEDSSIYLCSVETGRGYGYTFGSGTRLTVV.

The CDR3 sequence is CASSVDRGANNEKLFF. CDR3 DNA sequence: TGTGCCAGCAGCGTAGATCGGGGGGCGAATAATGAAAAACTGTTTTTT. The chain uses TRBV9 and TRBJ1-4; tentatively, D is TRBD1 (6 bases). The CDR3 spans 16 residues. Germline-derived CDR1 and CDR2 are SGDLS and YYNGEE. Trimming stripped 0 bases from V and 4 bases from J, with 13 bases between.

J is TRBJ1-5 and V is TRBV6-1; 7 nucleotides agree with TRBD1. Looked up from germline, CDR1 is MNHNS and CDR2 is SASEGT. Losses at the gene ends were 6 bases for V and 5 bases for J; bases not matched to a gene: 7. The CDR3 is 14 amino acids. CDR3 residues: CASRAGQLDQPQHF. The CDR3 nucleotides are TGTGCCAGCAGGGCGGGACAGCTAGATCAGCCCCAGCATTTT.

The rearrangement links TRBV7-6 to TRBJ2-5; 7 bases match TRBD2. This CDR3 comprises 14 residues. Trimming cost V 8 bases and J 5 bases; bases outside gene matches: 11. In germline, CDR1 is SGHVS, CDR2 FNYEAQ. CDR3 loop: CASGWGGRGETQYF. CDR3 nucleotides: TGTGCCAGCGGTTGGGGAGGGCGGGGTGAGACCCAGTACTTC.

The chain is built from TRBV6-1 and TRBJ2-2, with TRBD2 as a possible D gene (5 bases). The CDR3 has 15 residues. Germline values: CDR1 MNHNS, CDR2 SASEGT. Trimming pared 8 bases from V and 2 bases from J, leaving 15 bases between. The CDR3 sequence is CASVEVRGNTGELFF. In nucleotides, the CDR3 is TGTGCCAGCGTAGAGGTCCGGGGTAACACCGGGGAGCTGTTTTTT.

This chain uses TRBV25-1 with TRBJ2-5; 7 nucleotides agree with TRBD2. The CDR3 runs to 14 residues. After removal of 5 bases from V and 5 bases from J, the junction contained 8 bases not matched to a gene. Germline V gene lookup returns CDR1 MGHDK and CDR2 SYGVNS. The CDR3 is CASSRYTGGETQYF. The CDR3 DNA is TGTGCCAGCAGTAGGTACACCGGGGGGGAGACCCAGTACTTC.

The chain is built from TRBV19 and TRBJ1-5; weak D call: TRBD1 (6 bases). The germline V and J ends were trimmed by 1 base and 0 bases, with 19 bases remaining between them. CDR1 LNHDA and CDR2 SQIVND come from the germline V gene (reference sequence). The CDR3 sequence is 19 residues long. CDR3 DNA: TGTGCCAGTAGTATAGGAAGGGTCAGGGGACGACATAGCAATCAGCCCCAGCATTTT. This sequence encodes CASSIGRVRGRHSNQPQHF. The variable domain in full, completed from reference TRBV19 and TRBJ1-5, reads DGGITQSPKYLFRKEGQNVTLSCEQNLNHDAMYWYRQDPGQGLRLIYYSQIVNDFQKGDIAEGYSVSREKKESFPLTVTSAQKNPTAFYLCASSIGRVRGRHSNQPQHFGDGTRLSIL.

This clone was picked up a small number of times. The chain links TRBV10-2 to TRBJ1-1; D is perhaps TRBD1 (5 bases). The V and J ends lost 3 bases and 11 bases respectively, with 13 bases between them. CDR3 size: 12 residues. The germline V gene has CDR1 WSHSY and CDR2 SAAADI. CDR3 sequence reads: CASSDDGGLAFF. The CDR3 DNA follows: TGCGCCAGCAGTGACGACGGGGGTCTGGCTTTCTTT.

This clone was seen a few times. CDR3 DNA sequence: TGTGCCAGCAGGCATGACAGGGATGGGTTGGGGAATGAGCAGTTCTTC. This gives the protein CASRHDRDGLGNEQFF. The chain combines TRBV27 with TRBJ2-1; 7 nucleotides match TRBD1. Germline values: CDR1 MNHEY, CDR2 SMNVEV (reference sequence). This CDR3 contains 16 residues. The ends lost 6 bases at V and 7 bases at J; junction bases unmatched: 15.

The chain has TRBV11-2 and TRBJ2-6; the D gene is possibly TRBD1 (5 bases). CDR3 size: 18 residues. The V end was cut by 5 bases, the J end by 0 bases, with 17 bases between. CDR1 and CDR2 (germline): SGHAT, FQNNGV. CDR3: CASSPHPTVLSGANVLTF. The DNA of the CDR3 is TGTGCCAGCAGCCCACATCCGACAGTGCTCTCTGGGGCCAACGTCCTGACTTTC.

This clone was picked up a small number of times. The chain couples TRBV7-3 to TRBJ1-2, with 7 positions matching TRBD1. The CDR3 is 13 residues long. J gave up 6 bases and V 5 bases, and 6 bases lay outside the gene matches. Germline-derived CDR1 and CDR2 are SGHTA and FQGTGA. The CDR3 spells CASSVTGVDGYTF. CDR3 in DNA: TGTGCCAGCAGCGTTACAGGGGTGGATGGCTACACCTTC.

The CDR3 DNA reads as TGTGCCAGCAGCTTCGCCGGCCGGGTAGCGGGGGGCACAGATACGCAGTATTTT. Translation gives CASSFAGRVAGGTDTQYF. The gene calls are TRBV7-8 and TRBJ2-3, with 9 bases aligning to TRBD2. CDR3 length equals 18 residues. Losses at the gene ends were 3 bases for V and 1 base for J; bases not matched to a gene: 11. From germline, CDR1 is SGHVS and CDR2 FQNEAQ.

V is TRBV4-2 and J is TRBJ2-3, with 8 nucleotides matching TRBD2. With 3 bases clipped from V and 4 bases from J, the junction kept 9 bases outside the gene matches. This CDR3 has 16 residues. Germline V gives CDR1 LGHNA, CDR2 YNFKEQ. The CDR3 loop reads CASSHSDGGAADTQYF. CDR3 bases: TGTGCCAGCAGCCATTCTGACGGGGGGGCCGCAGATACGCAGTATTTT.

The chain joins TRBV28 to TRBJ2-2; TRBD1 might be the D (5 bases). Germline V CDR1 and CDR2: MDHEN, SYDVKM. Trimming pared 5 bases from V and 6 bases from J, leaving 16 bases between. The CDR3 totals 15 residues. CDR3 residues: CASSPGWARSGELFF. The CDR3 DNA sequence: TGTGCCAGCAGTCCAGGGTGGGCTCGGTCCGGGGAGCTGTTTTTT.

The CDR3 loop reads CASSLEGPNTGELFF. Written as DNA, the CDR3 is TGTGCCAGCAGTTTAGAGGGCCCGAACACCGGGGAGCTGTTTTTT. The chain uses TRBV6-6 and TRBJ2-2; perhaps TRBD2 as D (5 bases). This CDR3 comprises 15 residues. The V gene's germline CDR1 is MNHNY and CDR2 SVGAGI (reference sequence). V dropped 4 bases and J dropped 0 bases, with 9 bases sitting between them.

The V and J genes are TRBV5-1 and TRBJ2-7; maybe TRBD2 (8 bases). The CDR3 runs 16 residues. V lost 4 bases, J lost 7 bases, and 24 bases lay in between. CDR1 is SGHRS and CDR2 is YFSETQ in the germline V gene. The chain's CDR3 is CASSREYETGTREQYF. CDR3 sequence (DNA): TGCGCCAGCAGCCGGGAGTACGAGACAGGGACTAGGGAGCAGTACTTC.

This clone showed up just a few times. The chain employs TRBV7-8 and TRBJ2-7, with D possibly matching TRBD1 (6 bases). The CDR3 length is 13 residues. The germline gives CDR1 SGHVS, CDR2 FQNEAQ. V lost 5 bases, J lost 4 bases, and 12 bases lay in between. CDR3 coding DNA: TGTGCCAGCAGCCCGGGACAACTGTACGAGCAGTACTTC. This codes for CASSPGQLYEQYF.

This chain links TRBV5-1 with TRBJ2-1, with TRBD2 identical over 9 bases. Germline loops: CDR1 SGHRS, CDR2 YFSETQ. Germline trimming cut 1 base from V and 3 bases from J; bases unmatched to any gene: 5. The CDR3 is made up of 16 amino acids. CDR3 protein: CASSLPTSGGYNEQFF. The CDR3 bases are TGCGCCAGCAGCTTGCCGACTAGCGGTGGCTACAATGAGCAGTTCTTC.

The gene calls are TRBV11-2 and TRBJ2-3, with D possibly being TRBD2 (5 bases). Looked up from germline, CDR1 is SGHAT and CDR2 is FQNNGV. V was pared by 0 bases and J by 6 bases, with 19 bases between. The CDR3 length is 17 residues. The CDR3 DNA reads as TGTGCCAGCAGCTTAGATTGGGAAACTAGGCGGGCGGATACGCAGTATTTT. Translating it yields CASSLDWETRRADTQYF.

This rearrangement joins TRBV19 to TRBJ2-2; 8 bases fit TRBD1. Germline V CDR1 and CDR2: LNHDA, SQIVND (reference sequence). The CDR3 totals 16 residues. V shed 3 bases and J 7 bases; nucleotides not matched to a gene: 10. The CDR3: CASSISGTGKIGELFF. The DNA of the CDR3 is TGTGCCAGTAGTATCTCTGGGACAGGCAAAATCGGGGAGCTGTTTTTT.

The CDR3 loop is CASSLALGGRADSGYTF. CDR3 coding DNA: TGTGCCAGCAGCTTAGCGCTTGGGGGCAGGGCTGATTCGGGCTACACCTTC. V and J are TRBV7-9 and TRBJ1-2, with a possible D match to TRBD1 (6 bases). Germline assignment: CDR1 SEHNR and CDR2 FQNEAQ (reference sequence). The CDR3 is 17 residues long. Between the trimmed V and J ends, which lost 0 bases and 8 bases, there was a span of 22 bases.